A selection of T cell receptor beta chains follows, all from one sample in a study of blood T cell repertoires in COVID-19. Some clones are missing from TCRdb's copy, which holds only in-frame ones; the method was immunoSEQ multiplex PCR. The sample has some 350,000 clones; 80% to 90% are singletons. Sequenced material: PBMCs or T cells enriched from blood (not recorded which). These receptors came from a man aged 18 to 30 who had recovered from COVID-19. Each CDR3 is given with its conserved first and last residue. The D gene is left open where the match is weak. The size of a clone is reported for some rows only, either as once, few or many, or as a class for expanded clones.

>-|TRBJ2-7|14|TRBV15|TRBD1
TGTGCCACCAGCTCCGGACAGGGTGTTAACGAGCAGTACTTC
CATSSGQGVNEQYF
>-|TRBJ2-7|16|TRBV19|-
TGTGCCAGTAGTATAGCGAGTGGGGCGACAGTTTACGAGCAGTACTTC
CASSIASGATVYEQYF
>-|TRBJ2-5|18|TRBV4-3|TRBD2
TGCGCCAGCAGCCAACCCCCCCTAGTAGCGGGAGGGTGGGAGACCCAGTACTTC
CASSQPPLVAGGWETQYF
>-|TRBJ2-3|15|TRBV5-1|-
TGCGCCAGCAGCCTGGACACACCGCCTCGAGATACGCAGTATTTT
CASSLDTPPRDTQYF
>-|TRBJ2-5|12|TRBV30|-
TGTGCCTGGAGTGTGGGGGCAGAGACCCAGTACTTC
CAWSVGAETQYF
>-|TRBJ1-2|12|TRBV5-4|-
TGTGCCAGCAGCCGTGACAGGTCTGGCTACACCTTC
CASSRDRSGYTF
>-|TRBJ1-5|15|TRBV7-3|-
TGTGCCAGACCACCGACAAGAGCACGGGAGCAGCCCCAGCATTTT
CARPPTRAREQPQHF
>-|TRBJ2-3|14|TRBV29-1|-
TGCAGCGTTGAATGGCGGAGATACACAGATACGCAGTATTTT
CSVEWRRYTDTQYF
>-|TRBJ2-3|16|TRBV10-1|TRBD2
TGCGCCAGCAGTGGGGGGACTAGCGGCCGGGTAGATACGCAGTATTTT
CASSGGTSGRVDTQYF
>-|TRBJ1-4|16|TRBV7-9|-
TGTGCCAGCAGCTTAGGATCGGGAGGGAGGGATGAAAAACTGTTTTTT
CASSLGSGGRDEKLFF
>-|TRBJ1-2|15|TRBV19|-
TGTGCCAGTAGTATAGTTCAGGCGTCTTTGCATGGCTACACCTTC
CASSIVQASLHGYTF
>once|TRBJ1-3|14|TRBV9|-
TGTGCCAGCAGCCTAAGGAGCTCTGGAAACACCATATATTTT
CASSLRSSGNTIYF
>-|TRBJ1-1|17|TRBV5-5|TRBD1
TGTGCCAGCAGCCAGCAAAGGAGGGGACAGGGGAGCACTGAAGCTTTCTTT
CASSQQRRGQGSTEAFF
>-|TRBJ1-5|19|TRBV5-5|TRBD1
TGTGCCAGCAGCTTGGGGACAGGGTATCCTAAGTGGGCATCTCAGCCCCAGCATTTT
CASSLGTGYPKWASQPQHF
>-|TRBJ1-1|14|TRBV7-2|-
TGTGCCAGCAGCCCCCCCCGGGGGAACACTGAAGCTTTCTTT
CASSPPRGNTEAFF
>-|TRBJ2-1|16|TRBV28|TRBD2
TGTGCCAGCAGTTTATCGCTAGCGGGAGCCGAGGATGAGCAGTTCTTC
CASSLSLAGAEDEQFF
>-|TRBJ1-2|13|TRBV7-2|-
TGTGCCAGCAGCTTAGCGGGGGCGCGGGGCTACACCTTC
CASSLAGARGYTF
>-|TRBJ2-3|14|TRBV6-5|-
TGTGCCAGAGTGGGGGCGGCGGGAGCAGATACGCAGTATTTT
CARVGAAGADTQYF
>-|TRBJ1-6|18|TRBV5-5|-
TGTGCCAGCAGCTCGGTTGCGCGACTGGCCACCACCACCACGGCCCTCCACTTT
CASSSVARLATTTTALHF
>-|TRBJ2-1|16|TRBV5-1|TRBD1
TGCGCCAGCAGCTCGGACAGGGGCAATCTTAACAATGAGCAGTTCTTC
CASSSDRGNLNNEQFF
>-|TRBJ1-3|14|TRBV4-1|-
TGCGCCAGCAGCCAAGGAGGGTTAGGAAACACCATATATTTT
CASSQGGLGNTIYF
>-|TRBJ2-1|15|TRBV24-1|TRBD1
TGTGCCACCAGTGATTTGTGGACAGGCTCCAATGAGCAGTTCTTC
CATSDLWTGSNEQFF
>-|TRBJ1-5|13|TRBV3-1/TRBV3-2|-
TGTGCCAGCAGCCAAGATGAGGTGCAGCCCCAGCATTTT
CASSQDEVQPQHF
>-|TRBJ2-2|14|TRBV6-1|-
TGTGCCAGCAGTGAGGCAGGGGAAACCGGGGAGCTGTTTTTT
CASSEAGETGELFF
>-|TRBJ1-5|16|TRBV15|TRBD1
TGTGCCACCAGCAGAGATCAGACAGGGCTCAATCAGCCCCAGCATTTT
CATSRDQTGLNQPQHF
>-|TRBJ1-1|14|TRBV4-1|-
TGCGCCAGCAGCCAAGATCAGAAGAACACTGAAGCTTTCTTT
CASSQDQKNTEAFF
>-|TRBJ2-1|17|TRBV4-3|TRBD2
TGCGCCAGCAGCCTAGAGAGTGGGCGGGAGAGCTACAATGAGCAGTTCTTC
CASSLESGRESYNEQFF
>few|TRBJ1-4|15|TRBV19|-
TGTGCCAGTAGTATAGTCGGCGCGGGCGATGAAAAACTGTTTTTT
CASSIVGAGDEKLFF
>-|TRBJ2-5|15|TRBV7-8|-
TGTGCCAGCAGCTCCCGGGACTCCGCCTTTGAGACCCAGTACTTC
CASSSRDSAFETQYF
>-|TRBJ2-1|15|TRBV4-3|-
TGCGCCAGCAGCCAAGAGCTGAGTAGTCCCGATGAGCAGTTCTTC
CASSQELSSPDEQFF
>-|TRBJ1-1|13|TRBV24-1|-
TGTGCCACCAGTGCAAATGAGGACACTGAAGCTTTCTTT
CATSANEDTEAFF
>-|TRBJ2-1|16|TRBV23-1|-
TGCGCCAACCTCGGACTCGCTTCGACCTCCTACAATGAGCAGTTCTTC
CANLGLASTSYNEQFF
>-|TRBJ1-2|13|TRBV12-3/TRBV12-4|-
TGTGCCAGCGGAGACAAGGGGGGGTATGGCTACACCTTC
CASGDKGGYGYTF
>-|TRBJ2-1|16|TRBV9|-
TGTGCCAGCAGCCCGGAGGGGAGGGGGGGACACGATGAGCAGTTCTTC
CASSPEGRGGHDEQFF
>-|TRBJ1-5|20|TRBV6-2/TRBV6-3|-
TGTGCCAGCAGTGTCACACGCGGGGGCTGGGACCAATATCGAATTGCGCCCCAGCATTTT
CASSVTRGGWDQYRIAPQHF
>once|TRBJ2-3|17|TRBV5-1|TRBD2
TGCGCCAGCAGGATATCCGGGACTAGCAGCGGGGCAGATACGCAGTATTTT
CASRISGTSSGADTQYF
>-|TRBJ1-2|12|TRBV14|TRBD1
TGTGCCAGCAGCTCATACAGGGGTGGCTACACCTTC
CASSSYRGGYTF
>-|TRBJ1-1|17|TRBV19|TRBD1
TGTGCCAGTAGTATAATGGCCTCTTTGACAGGGGGCACTGAAGCTTTCTTT
CASSIMASLTGGTEAFF
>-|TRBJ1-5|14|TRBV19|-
TGTGCCAGCTCCCTGGGGGGGCTCAATCAGCCCCAGCATTTT
CASSLGGLNQPQHF
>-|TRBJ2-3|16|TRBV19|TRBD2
TGTGCCAGTAGTATCGGACTAGCGGGGGGCACAGATACGCAGTATTTT
CASSIGLAGGTDTQYF
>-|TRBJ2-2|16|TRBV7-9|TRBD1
TGTGCCAGCAGCTTAAGTACAGGGGCGAACACCGGGGAGCTGTTTTTT
CASSLSTGANTGELFF
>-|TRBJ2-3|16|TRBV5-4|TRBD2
TGTGCCAGCACCGACCGCTGGACTAGCGGGACAGATACGCAGTATTTT
CASTDRWTSGTDTQYF
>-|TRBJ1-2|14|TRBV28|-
TGTGCCAGCGGTGGGACACCTTCTAACTATGGCTACACCTTC
CASGGTPSNYGYTF
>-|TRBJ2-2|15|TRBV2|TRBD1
TGTGCCAGCAGGGACAGGGCGAGTGAGACCGGGGAGCTGTTTTTT
CASRDRASETGELFF
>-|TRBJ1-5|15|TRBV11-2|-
TGTGCCAGCAGCCGAAATCGACAGAGCAATCAGCCCCAGCATTTT
CASSRNRQSNQPQHF
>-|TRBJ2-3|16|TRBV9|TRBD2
TGTGCCAGCAGCGTACTAGCGGGAGGGACCGCAGATACGCAGTATTTT
CASSVLAGGTADTQYF
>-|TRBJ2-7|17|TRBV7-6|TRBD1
TGTGCCAGCAGCCTCTCGACAGGGTATTTTATTGGAAACGAGCAGTACTTC
CASSLSTGYFIGNEQYF
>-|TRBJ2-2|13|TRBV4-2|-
TGTGCCAGCAGCCAAGATAGGGGGGGGGAGCTGTTTTTT
CASSQDRGGELFF
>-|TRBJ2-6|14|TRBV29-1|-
TGCAGCGTTCTACAGGGCTCTGGGGCCAACGTCCTGACTTTC
CSVLQGSGANVLTF
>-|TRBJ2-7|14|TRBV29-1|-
TGCAGCGTTGAATTTTCTCACAGGTGGGACGAGCAGTACTTC
CSVEFSHRWDEQYF
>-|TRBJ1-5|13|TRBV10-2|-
TGCGCCAGCAGTGCACAGAGAAATCAGCCCCAGCATTTT
CASSAQRNQPQHF
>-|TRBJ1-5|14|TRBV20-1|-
TGCAGTGCTAGTGCGGCCAGGGATAATCAGCCCCAGCATTTT
CSASAARDNQPQHF
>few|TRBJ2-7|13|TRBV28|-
TGTGCCAGCAGTTTATACCGAGGATACGAGCAGTACTTC
CASSLYRGYEQYF
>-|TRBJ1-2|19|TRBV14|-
TGTGCCAGCAGCCTCCAAGTCCGGACAGACCGTACGATGGGATATGGCTACACCTTC
CASSLQVRTDRTMGYGYTF
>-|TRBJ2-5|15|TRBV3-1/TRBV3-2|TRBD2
TGTGCCAGCAGCCCGTGGGCGGGAGAGGGAGAGACCCAGTACTTC
CASSPWAGEGETQYF